This passage covers 28 T cell receptor beta chains from one sample sequenced in a study of T-cell reconstitution after alpha-beta-depleted transplantation in children. The library targeted TCRbeta and was prepared with unique molecular identifiers. In TCRdb, the PCR reads were re-called with MiXCR into one record per CDR3 protein. The sample has some 530,000 distinct CDR3 sequences, around 12% seen once. Specimen: PBMCs from the stem cell graft donor, collected from the stem cell graft. The receptors originated from a human donor who donated a stem cell graft to a child with combined immunodeficiency.

This clonotype occurred a few times. The rearrangement joins TRBV3-1 to TRBJ2-5; 8 nucleotides match TRBD1. V was pared by 0 bases and J by 5 bases, with 5 bases of the junction left unmatched. CDR1 is LGHDT, CDR2 YNNKEL, per germline (reference sequence). This CDR3 has 15 residues. The CDR3: CASSQDYRGKETQYF. In nucleotides, the CDR3 is TGTGCCAGCAGCCAAGATTACAGGGGGAAGGAGACCCAGTACTTC.

The J gene is TRBJ2-5, the V gene TRBV29-1; the D gene is possibly TRBD1 (5 bases). V lost 4 bases and J lost 5, with 14 bases in between. The germline V gene encodes CDR1 SQVTM and CDR2 ANQGSEA. The CDR3 runs 13 residues. This CDR3 reads CSVAPGSFETQYF. CDR3 DNA sequence: TGCAGCGTTGCCCCAGGGTCCTTTGAGACCCAGTACTTC.

This clonotype was counted a few times. This chain joins TRBV20-1 and TRBJ2-5; tentatively, D is TRBD1 (6 bases). The V gene lost 1 base and the J gene lost 3 bases, with 6 bases spanning the gap. Germline V gene lookup returns CDR1 DFQATT and CDR2 SNEGSKA (reference sequence). This CDR3 spans 12 amino acids. CDR3 nucleotides: TGCAGTGCTAGAGCAGGGGAAGAGACCCAGTACTTC. This encodes CSARAGEETQYF.

The rearrangement uses TRBV30 and TRBJ2-1, with 7 bases that match TRBD2. CDR3 size: 14 residues. The trim removed 2 bases at V and 4 bases at J, leaving 5 bases unmatched. Germline assignment: CDR1 GTSNPN and CDR2 SVGIG (reference sequence). The CDR3 nucleotides are TGTGCCTGGAGTCTGGCTAGCGGATACAATGAGCAGTTCTTC. Translated, it gives CAWSLASGYNEQFF.

The genes are TRBV24-1 and TRBJ2-1; the match to TRBD1 covers 10 bases. The length of the CDR3 is 14 residues. J lost 7 bases, V lost 7 bases, and 6 bases had no gene match. Germline CDR1 and CDR2: KGHDR and SFDVKD. CDR3 residues: CATRERTGGNEQFF. CDR3 sequence (DNA): TGTGCCACCAGGGAAAGGACAGGGGGGAATGAGCAGTTCTTC.

Only a few counts were recorded for this clonotype. The J gene is TRBJ2-3, the V gene TRBV7-9, with D possibly being TRBD1 (6 bases). This CDR3 region has 16 residues. Germline V gives CDR1 SEHNR, CDR2 FQNEAQ (reference sequence). V was trimmed by 0 bases and J by 2 bases, leaving 12 bases between them. CDR3 nucleotide sequence: TGTGCCAGCAGCTTAGCAAGACAGGAACTCACAGATACGCAGTATTTT. It yields the protein CASSLARQELTDTQYF.

This rearrangement joins TRBV5-1 to TRBJ2-1, with a tentative D call TRBD1 (5 bases). In germline, CDR1 is SGHRS, CDR2 YFSETQ. V was shortened by 0 bases and J by 6 bases, with 10 bases between the two germline ends. CDR3 length equals 14 residues. CDR3 sequence (DNA): TGCGCCAGCAGCTTGGAAGGACACGGCAATGAGCAGTTCTTC. Its protein product is CASSLEGHGNEQFF.

The V and J genes are TRBV18 and TRBJ2-1; no clear D. The V end lost 3 bases, the J end lost 2 bases, and 11 bases lay between the germline ends. The CDR3 totals 15 residues. Germline CDR1 reads KGHSH; CDR2 reads LQKENI. This chain's CDR3 is CASSPGNGPYNEQFF. CDR3 nucleotides: TGTGCCAGCTCACCCGGAAACGGCCCCTACAATGAGCAGTTCTTC.

The chain uses TRBV29-1 and TRBJ2-2; D is possibly TRBD1 or TRBD2 (5 bases each). This CDR3 comprises 15 residues. The germline V gene has CDR1 SQVTM and CDR2 ANQGSEA. Trimming took 2 bases from V and 2 from J, leaving 12 bases between them. This CDR3 reads CSVEPAGANTGELFF. The CDR3, as DNA: TGCAGCGTTGAACCCGCCGGGGCAAACACCGGGGAGCTGTTTTTT.

Many counts were recorded for this clonotype. V usage is TRBV29-1 and J usage is TRBJ2-5; 8 bases map to TRBD2. The CDR3 consists of 14 residues. Germline V gene lookup returns CDR1 SQVTM and CDR2 ANQGSEA. V was pared by 8 bases and J by 4 bases, with 12 bases of the junction left unmatched. CDR3 nucleotide sequence: TGCAGCTCCACCCAAGCGGGGGTGGGAGAGACCCAGTACTTC. Its translation: CSSTQAGVGETQYF. Variable domain in full (rest from reference TRBV29-1 and TRBJ2-5): SAVISQKPSRDICQRGTSLTIQCQVDSQVTMMFWYRQQPGQSLTLIATANQGSEATYESGFVIDKFPISRPNLTFSTLTVSNMSPEDSSIYLCSSTQAGVGETQYFGPGTRLLVL.

The count of this clonotype is one. The chain employs TRBV5-1 and TRBJ2-5; D is perhaps TRBD1 (8 bases). The V gene lost 4 bases and the J gene lost 5 bases, with 18 bases spanning the gap. This CDR3 has 15 amino acids. From germline, CDR1 is SGHRS and CDR2 YFSETQ. CDR3 protein: CASSTHTGGDETQYF. The CDR3 nucleotides read TGCGCCAGCAGCACCCACACAGGGGGGGATGAGACCCAGTACTTC.

This clonotype was found many times. The chain has TRBV12-3 or TRBV12-4 and TRBJ1-2; weak D call: TRBD1 (5 bases). CDR3 length equals 13 residues. V lost 1 base to trimming and J lost 5 bases, with 8 bases between them. The CDR3 DNA follows: TGTGCCAGCAGTTTAGGGGGGGTATATGGCTACACCTTC. Its translation: CASSLGGVYGYTF.

This chain links TRBV12-3 or TRBV12-4 with TRBJ2-1; perhaps TRBD2 as D (6 bases). CDR3 size: 15 residues. V lost 5 bases to trimming and J lost 6 bases, with 17 bases between them. CDR3 protein: CASSLRLPAGNEQFF. The DNA of the CDR3 is TGTGCCAGCAGTCTCCGACTCCCAGCGGGCAATGAGCAGTTCTTC.

This clonotype has more than one count but fewer than ten. This chain joins TRBV2 and TRBJ2-1, with D perhaps assigned TRBD1 or TRBD2 (5 bases each). V dropped 4 bases and J dropped 10 bases, with 20 bases sitting between them. Germline CDR1 reads SNHLY; CDR2 reads FYNNEI. The CDR3 length is 15 residues. The CDR3 loop is CASSGTRGVPGEQFF. The CDR3 nucleotides read TGTGCCAGCAGTGGGACGAGGGGTGTGCCAGGGGAGCAGTTCTTC.

This chain connects TRBV4-3 to TRBJ1-6; TRBD1 might be the D (6 bases). Germline V gives CDR1 LGHNA, CDR2 YSLEER. V dropped 0 bases and J dropped 0 bases, with 12 bases sitting between them. The CDR3 spans 18 residues. CDR3 sequence: CASSQDQTGSSYNSPLHF. CDR3 DNA sequence: TGCGCCAGCAGCCAAGATCAGACAGGCAGCTCCTATAATTCACCCCTCCACTTT.

The chain has TRBV15 and TRBJ1-5; possible D gene TRBD1, 5 bases. The CDR3 runs to 17 residues. Trimming pared 3 bases from V and 3 bases from J, leaving 18 bases between. Germline V CDR1 and CDR2: LNHNV, YYDKDF (reference sequence). The CDR3 coding sequence is TGTGCCACCAGCAGCCCTACGGGGTTGGGACCCAATCAGCCCCAGCATTTT. The encoded protein is CATSSPTGLGPNQPQHF.

This clonotype came up many times. V gene TRBV5-1 combines with J gene TRBJ2-7; 8 nucleotides line up with TRBD1. The CDR3 is 14 amino acids. V trimming: 2 bases; J trimming: 2 bases; junction bases outside the gene matches: 3. The germline gives CDR1 SGHRS, CDR2 YFSETQ. CDR3 sequence (DNA): TGCGCCAGCAGCTTCGGCAGGGGGCCCTACGAGCAGTACTTC. Translated, it gives CASSFGRGPYEQYF.

This clonotype showed up many times. The chain joins TRBV7-9 to TRBJ2-5; 14 bases line up with TRBD2. Trimming took 5 bases from V and 3 from J; bases not matched to a gene: 2. In germline, CDR1 is SEHNR, CDR2 FQNEAQ (reference sequence). The CDR3 contains 15 residues. CDR3 loop: CASSRGLAGEETQYF. Written as DNA, the CDR3 is TGTGCCAGCAGCCGGGGACTAGCGGGGGAAGAGACCCAGTACTTC.

The rearrangement links TRBV5-1 to TRBJ2-5; 7 bases match TRBD2. The CDR3 has 16 residues. Trimming removed 4 bases from V and 0 bases from J; junction bases left unmatched: 9. CDR1 and CDR2 (germline): SGHRS, YFSETQ. The CDR3: CASSPPTSRYQETQYF. DNA of the CDR3: TGCGCCAGCAGCCCCCCGACTAGCCGGTACCAAGAGACCCAGTACTTC.

This clonotype was counted only a few times. This rearrangement joins TRBV20-1 to TRBJ2-1, with 13 bases fitting TRBD2. This CDR3 spans 15 amino acids. The V segment lost 6 bases and the J segment 4 bases; nucleotides outside the gene matches: 6. Germline assignment: CDR1 DFQATT and CDR2 SNEGSKA (reference sequence). CDR3 protein: CSARTSGRVYNEQFF. CDR3 nucleotide sequence: TGCAGTGCACGGACTAGCGGGAGAGTATACAATGAGCAGTTCTTC.

This clonotype was detected ten times or more. The V gene is TRBV6-4, the J gene TRBJ2-3; 12 bases align to TRBD2. CDR3 length equals 16 residues. Germline-derived CDR1 and CDR2 are MRHNA and SNTAGT. V dropped 0 bases and J dropped 3; count of bases not matched to a gene: 1. DNA of the CDR3: TGTGCCAGCAGTGACTCCGGGACTAGCGGGACAGATACGCAGTATTTT. Protein product: CASSDSGTSGTDTQYF.

The chain is built from TRBV10-3 and TRBJ2-3, with 12 bases fitting TRBD2. The CDR3 loop spans 17 amino acids. Germline V gene data show CDR1 as ENHRY and CDR2 as SYGVKD. V was pared by 5 bases and J by 3 bases, with 9 bases of the junction left unmatched. CDR3 region: CAISSLRTSGATDTQYF. The CDR3 nucleotides read TGTGCCATCAGTTCCCTTAGGACTAGCGGGGCGACAGATACGCAGTATTTT.

The chain joins TRBV29-1 to TRBJ2-1; D uncertain. Trimming left V 6 bases short and J 12 bases short, with 6 bases between. Germline lookup yields CDR1 SQVTM and CDR2 ANQGSEA. This CDR3 region has 8 residues. The CDR3 bases are TGCAGCGTACCGGGGCAGTTCTTC. Its translation is CSVPGQFF.

The chain is built from TRBV6-2 or TRBV6-3 and TRBJ1-4; D gene unclear. This CDR3 region has 14 residues. V was shortened by 6 bases and J by 0 bases, with 8 bases between the two germline ends. CDR1 is MNHEY and CDR2 is SVGEGT in the germline V gene. DNA for the CDR3: TGTGCCAGCAGAAGAGTTGCAACTAATGAAAAACTGTTTTTT. It encodes CASRRVATNEKLFF.

The chain carries TRBV12-3 or TRBV12-4 and TRBJ2-7; D is unresolved. V was trimmed by 1 base and J by 7 bases, leaving 20 bases between them. The length of the CDR3 is 16 residues. CDR3 sequence (DNA): TGTGCCAGCAGTTTAGTCAGGCCGACCCCTTTAGAGGAGCAGTACTTC. Amino acid sequence: CASSLVRPTPLEEQYF.

The gene calls are TRBV6-2 or TRBV6-3 and TRBJ2-5, with 10 bases lining up with TRBD2. The ends lost 6 bases at V and 5 bases at J; junction bases unmatched: 12. CDR1 and CDR2 (germline): MNHEY, SVGEGT. This CDR3 comprises 16 residues. This CDR3 is CASSKGTSVSRETQYF. As DNA, the CDR3 is TGTGCCAGCAGCAAAGGGACTAGCGTCTCAAGGGAGACCCAGTACTTC.

This clonotype was counted only a few times. The chain combines TRBV12-3 or TRBV12-4 with TRBJ1-5; D may be TRBD1 (5 bases). V shed 5 bases and J shed 1 base, with 12 bases lying between them. The CDR3 is made up of 15 amino acids. The CDR3 coding sequence is TGTGCCAGCAGTCCTGGGACGAGGAGCAATCAGCCCCAGCATTTT. This encodes CASSPGTRSNQPQHF.

The CDR3 DNA follows: TGTGCCAGCAGCGTAGACCCCGACTCCTACGAGCAGTACTTC. Amino acid sequence: CASSVDPDSYEQYF. The chain is built from TRBV9 and TRBJ2-7; D uncertain. Deletions cut 0 bases from V and 0 bases from J, with 7 bases between. The CDR3 has 14 residues. CDR1 is SGDLS and CDR2 is YYNGEE in the germline V gene. The full variable domain, in which reference TRBV9 and TRBJ2-7 provide the parts outside the CDR3, is DSGVTQTPKHLITATGQRVTLRCSPRSGDLSVYWYQQSLDQGLQFLIQYYNGEERAKGNILERFSAQQFPDLHSELNLSSLELGDSALYFCASSVDPDSYEQYFGPGTRLTVT.